The following is a T cell receptor (beta chain) sequence with its context. Its antigen target is currently unknown. Per-nucleotide qualities are absent, and no much larger clonotype sits a single base away. The germline V gene sets CDR1 to SGHRS and CDR2 to YFSETQ. For this chain, trimming is 0 bases at the V end and 3 bases at the J end, and the number of junction bases without a gene match is 7. Including the terminal cysteine and phenylalanine, the CDR3 comprises 18 residues. Only the CDR3 DNA stays, 54 bases, in frame from base 1. The sample belongs to a study of CD8 T cells in ankylosing spondylitis (dated by TCRdb to 2016 to 2017). Broadly, across the study: T cell receptor beta repertoires were profiled in healthy donors and ankylosing spondylitis patients so that disease-linked TCR variants could be found. The whole study cohort included 85 to 120 healthy donors and over 20 ankylosing spondylitis patients. Peripheral blood samples were taken, and synovial fluid was additionally collected from ankylosing spondylitis patients. The research as a whole found: Some motif variants had previously been reported in the synovial fluid and blood of reactive arthritis patients, which suggests shared mechanisms of disease initiation. The disease-linked clones showed a CD8+ phenotype and occurred at relatively low frequencies in peripheral blood. Blood from ankylosing spondylitis patients appeared to be characterized by a TCR beta motif composed of eight highly homologous amino acid variants. Significant enrichment of the disease-linked clones was reported in matched synovial fluid samples from ankylosing spondylitis patients.

The data were produced on an Illumina HiSeq 2500. Quantitative 5'-RACE with molecular barcodes was used to prepare TCR beta libraries. Regarding the original processing steps: A new computational method based on a probabilistic model of VDJ rearrangement was used to identify disease-linked TCR variants. TCRdb passed the public sequencing reads through fastp at Q25 and MiXCR, retaining productive beta sequences. Rows with a matching CDR3 protein are joined into one entry that keeps the most common DNA and genes. TCRdb assigned the V and J calls; the authors' analysis was not used. The sample table contains around 300,000 distinct CDR3 sequences; only one count was recorded for over 12% of them. Around 0.99% of the sample is in the top ten clones.

Sequencing was carried out using blood, either unsorted or a sorted T cell fraction (not recorded which). Recombination joined TRBV5-1 with TRBJ2-2, with 11 central nucleotides matching TRBD2. This sequence was found in a male donor with ankylosing spondylitis or in good health (not recorded which). The base sequence is TGCGCCAGCAGCTTGGGGTCTAGCGGGAGGCTGGACACCGGGGAGCTGTTTTTT. This encodes CASSLGSSGRLDTGELFF.